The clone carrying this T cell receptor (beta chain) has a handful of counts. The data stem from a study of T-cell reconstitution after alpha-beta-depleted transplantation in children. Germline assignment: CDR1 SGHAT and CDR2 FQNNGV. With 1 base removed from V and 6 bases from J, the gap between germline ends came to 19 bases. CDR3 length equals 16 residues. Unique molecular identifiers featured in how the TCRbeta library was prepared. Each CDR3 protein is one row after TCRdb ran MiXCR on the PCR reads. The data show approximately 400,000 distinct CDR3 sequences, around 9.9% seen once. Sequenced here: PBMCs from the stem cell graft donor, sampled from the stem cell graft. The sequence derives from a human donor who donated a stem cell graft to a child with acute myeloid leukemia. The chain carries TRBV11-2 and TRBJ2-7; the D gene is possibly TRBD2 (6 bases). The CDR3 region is CASSLVALAGPTEQYF. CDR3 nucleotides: TGTGCCAGCAGCTTAGTGGCACTAGCAGGACCCACCGAGCAGTACTTC.